The clone carrying this TCR beta chain was counted only a few times. The antigen is undetermined. Tregs were sorted as CD4+CD25+CD127-/low cells. The study, taken as a whole, reports: Tumor memory CD4+ T cell TCR gene usage was found to cluster with blood and lymph node memory CD4+ cells and with lymph node naive CD4+ cells. Whole repertoires were not studied in the larger cohort, only one V-J beta rearrangement. Tumor-infiltrating Treg TCR alpha and beta sequences overlapped most with tumor naive CD4+ T cells, then blood naive.

The V and J ends lost 3 bases and 4 bases, in that order; junction bases with no gene match: 5. This CDR3 has 13 amino acids. Germline loops: CDR1 DFQATT, CDR2 SNEGSKA (reference sequence). Constant-region reverse primers amplified full-length variable regions, followed by semi-nested Nested Universal Primer A PCR. MiXCR, run by TCRdb on the 5' RACE reads, gives a single entry per CDR3 protein. The table has tens of thousands of distinct CDR3 sequences, about 25% seen once. The TCR sequence derives from a female donor with breast cancer. The rearrangement joins TRBV20-1 to TRBJ2-7, with TRBD1 matching 8 bases. The sample comprised tumor-infiltrating Tregs sorted from the breast tumor. CDR3 in amino acids: CSARTGVGYEQYF. For the CDR3, the DNA is TGCAGTGCTAGGACAGGGGTCGGGTACGAGCAGTACTTC.